The T cell receptor (beta chain) described here comes from a study of vaccination effects on CD4 cells after COVID-19 (dated by TCRdb to the early 2020s). At the level of the whole study: Each participant received two doses of an mRNA SARS-CoV-2 vaccine, either BNT162b2 or mRNA-1273. Pre-vaccine samples from two convalescent patients were drawn 16 days and one week before the first dose, 142 and 148 days after COVID-19 diagnosis. The study compared SARS-CoV-2 spike-specific CD4+ TCR repertoires before and after mRNA vaccination in COVID-19 convalescent patients and infection-naive vaccine recipients. The full study included some 10 COVID-19 convalescent patients and a handful of SARS-CoV-2-naive healthy vaccine recipients. The Oncomine TCR Beta short-read assay on an Illumina iSeq 100 was used to sequence cultures from other donors in the study. Overall study outcomes, separate from this receptor: Clones induced by infection and clones induced by vaccination both contracted markedly at late timepoints after vaccination, which fits with T cell responses waning over time. The study was limited by a small number of convalescent patients, and early post-infection timepoints were lacking. Among convalescent patients, the spike-reactive repertoire after vaccination was made up mainly of new vaccine-induced clones that were largely distinct from the clones induced by infection.

Library prep was done by the immunoSEQ multiplex PCR assay. DNA from the CD4+ T cells that had been cultured and isolated underwent TCR beta CDR3 sequencing. The study's processing was this. Non-productive TCR sequences were removed and reads were trimmed to the CDR3 region, keeping CDR3s of at least 7 amino acids. The MANAFEST web app was used to identify antigen-specific clonotypes by comparing expansion in peptide wells with expansion in reference cultures. To be called positive, a clone needed expansion at FDR<0.05 compared with the reference and with all other wells, an odds ratio greater than 5, and a frequency greater than 0.1% in two replicate wells. A clonotype was called cross-reactive if it was significantly expanded both in SARS-CoV-2 spike wells and in at least one common cold coronavirus spike condition. CDR3 similarity was assessed by Levenshtein distance with the stringdist R package, and unrooted trees were built with ape in R 3.6.1. TCRdb provides this immuneACCESS table in a form limited to in-frame rearrangements. Some clones are lacking; in checked studies, under half of them reflect an unresolved V gene, and why the rest are absent is not known. V and J calls and clone size are as listed in that table; D and trimming were resolved from the DNA. The sample table shows tens of thousands of clones, and over 65% are seen once. Together, the top ten hold 5% of the sample.

The ViraFEST assay stimulated PBMC with viral peptide pools and then used TCR sequencing to identify antigen-specific CD4+ T cell clonotypes by expansion. After approximately eleven days of culture, CD4+ T cells were isolated with the EasySep CD4+ T cell isolation kit. Convalescent patients had PCR-confirmed SARS-CoV-2 infection between March and December 2020, before Alpha, Beta and Delta variants emerged in the United States. Each well held over 1.5 million PBMC cultured in IMDM containing approximately 5.2% human AB serum, 8.5 to 10 IU/ml IL-2 and gentamicin, along with about 9.3 ug/ml peptides. For the negative control culture condition, an HIV-1 Nef peptide pool was used. On days 3 and 7, half of the culture medium was replaced with fresh IL-2-containing medium. Each peptide stimulation condition was cultured in triplicate wells unless otherwise noted. Using Ficoll-Paque Plus gradient centrifugation, PBMC were separated from whole blood and then either used fresh or cryopreserved at -140C. Genomic DNA was extracted from cultured CD4+ T cells with the QIAamp micro DNA kit.

The CDR3 goes from the cysteine to the phenylalanine over 15 residues. This entry keeps only the CDR3 DNA: 45 bases, framed from base 1. Germline trimming: 2 bases from V, 8 bases from J; junction bases outside gene matches: 7. The germline V gene (reference sequence) specifies MNHNY as CDR1 and SVGAGI as CDR2. Turning to this clone: Its antigen is currently not known. No clone much larger than this one lies a single base away; base qualities are absent.

The source is a human donor who had a prior SARS-CoV-2 infection. This specimen was CD4+ T cells from PBMCs cultured with HIV peptides, taken before COVID-19 vaccination. The label giving this sample's cell subset or site can be read as: HIV-1 Nef peptide pool negative control/reference culture. The chain links TRBV6-6 with TRBJ2-1; TRBD1 aligns with 9 central bases. The CDR3 region has the sequence CASSYPGTGIDEQFF. The sequenced DNA is TGTGCCAGCAGTTACCCCGGGACAGGGATTGATGAGCAGTTCTTC.